What follows are 4 T cell receptor beta chains derived from one specimen sequenced in a study of regulatory T cells in long-lasting Graves disease. Time point of the sample: newly diagnosed GD, antithyroid drugs for less than 3 months. The authors made the TCR library using RNA they extracted from PBMCs. CDR3 regions were amplified by Arm-PCR using iRepertoire HTBI primers to build TCR beta libraries. TCRdb redid the calling of the multiplex PCR reads with MiXCR, one entry per CDR3 protein. This table holds hundreds of thousands of distinct CDR3 sequences, about 13% found once. These data are also associated with another study on T cells in Graves' hyperthyroidism and ophthalmopathy.

The sample consisted of peripheral blood mononuclear cells (PBMCs), taken at new diagnosis, from a patient treated with antithyroid drugs. Receptors were obtained from a man aged 30 to 45 with Graves disease.

This clonotype was observed a handful of times. This chain uses TRBV6-1 with TRBJ1-2; 10 bases agree with TRBD1. The V and J ends lost 6 bases and 5 bases, in that order; junction bases with no gene match: 9. This CDR3 contains 15 residues. Germline CDR1 is MNHNS and CDR2 is SASEGT. CDR3 loop: CASSAMTGGGYGYTF. The CDR3 DNA reads TGTGCCAGCAGCGCTATGACAGGGGGCGGTTATGGCTACACCTTC.

The rearrangement uses TRBV27 and TRBJ2-5; D ambiguous. The CDR3 totals 14 residues. Per the germline V gene, CDR1 is MNHEY and CDR2 is SMNVEV (reference sequence). Trimming took off 2 bases at V and 7 bases at J, with 14 bases between the two ends. The CDR3 sequence: CASSLVSRNGTQYF. DNA for the CDR3: TGTGCCAGCAGTTTAGTTAGTAGGAACGGGACCCAGTACTTC.

The chain recombines TRBV5-1 with TRBJ1-1; 8 bases line up with TRBD1. V gave up 1 base and J gave up 4 bases; unmatched junction bases: 3. Germline CDR1 SGHRS, CDR2 YFSETQ. The CDR3 is 14 amino acids. The CDR3 sequence: CASSLYRGGTEAFF. The CDR3 DNA is TGCGCCAGCAGCTTGTACAGGGGGGGCACTGAAGCTTTCTTT. The whole variable domain, filled in from reference TRBV5-1 and TRBJ1-1, reads KAGVTQTPRYLIKTRGQQVTLSCSPISGHRSVSWYQQTPGQGLQFLFEYFSETQRNKGNFPGRFSGRQFSNSRSEMNVSTLELGDSALYLCASSLYRGGTEAFFGQGTRLTVV.

In its sample, this clonotype was seen a few times. A much larger clone lies one base from this, so it may be a read error. The chain recombines TRBV7-2 with TRBJ2-7; 9 positions agree with TRBD2. Germline loops: CDR1 SGHTA, CDR2 FQGNSA. V shed 1 base, J shed 2 bases, and the junction held 3 bases outside the gene matches. The CDR3 extends over 15 amino acids. This CDR3 reads CASSLGLAVAYEQYF. The DNA for the CDR3 is TGTGCCAGCAGCTTAGGACTAGCGGTTGCCTACGAGCAGTACTTC. Full variable domain (rest looked up from reference TRBV7-2 and TRBJ2-7): GAGVSQSPSNKVTEKGKDVELRCDPISGHTALYWYRQSLGQGLEFLIYFQGNSAPDKSGLPSDRFSAERTGGSVSTLTIQRTQQEDSAVYLCASSLGLAVAYEQYFGPGTRLTVT.